Below are 20 T cell receptor beta chains sequenced from a single sample in a study of blood T cell repertoires in COVID-19. Assay: immunoSEQ multiplex PCR; the TCRdb copy retains only in-frame clones and omits some. The profile shows roughly 90,000 clones, 85% to 90% of them singletons. The sequencing sample was made of peripheral blood. The receptors originated from a human donor in a cohort sampled during active COVID-19.

V usage is TRBV7-8 and J usage is TRBJ2-1; TRBD2 matches at 7 bases. The CDR3 spans 18 residues. Germline CDR1 is SGHVS and CDR2 is FQNEAQ. The V segment lost 1 base and the J segment 1 base; nucleotides outside the gene matches: 10. CDR3 coding DNA: TGTGCCAGCAGCTTAGGACTCAGCGGGATACTATCCTACAATGAGCAGTTCTTC. Translating gives CASSLGLSGILSYNEQFF.

The J gene is TRBJ1-4, the V gene TRBV30; 9 bases line up with TRBD1. This CDR3 is 15 amino acids long. V lost 3 bases and J lost 7; bases outside the gene matches: 9. Germline loops: CDR1 GTSNPN, CDR2 SVGIG (reference sequence). This chain's CDR3 is CAWRLQGAQGEKLFF. CDR3 DNA sequence: TGTGCCTGGAGGCTACAGGGGGCGCAGGGTGAAAAACTGTTTTTT.

The chain has TRBV13 and TRBJ2-3; TRBD2 agrees at 13 bases. V trimming: 4 bases; J trimming: 1 base; junction bases outside the gene matches: 8. Germline V gene data show CDR1 as PRHDT and CDR2 as FYEKMQ (reference sequence). The length of the CDR3 is 18 residues. CDR3 sequence reads: CASSSPGLAGFRTDTQYF. CDR3 DNA: TGTGCCAGCAGCTCTCCGGGACTAGCGGGATTCCGCACAGATACGCAGTATTTT.

V and J are TRBV2 and TRBJ2-5; 14 bases map to TRBD2. The ends lost 6 bases at V and 6 bases at J; junction bases unmatched: 9. The germline V gene has CDR1 SNHLY and CDR2 FYNNEI. CDR3 length equals 16 residues. The DNA of the CDR3 is TGTGCCAGCAGCAGACTAGCGGGAGGGCTGGGGAAGACCCAGTACTTC. Its protein is CASSRLAGGLGKTQYF.

The chain links TRBV10-3 to TRBJ1-4; D is possibly TRBD1 (5 bases). Germline assignment: CDR1 ENHRY and CDR2 SYGVKD. The V gene lost 7 bases and the J gene lost 8 bases, with 11 bases spanning the gap. The CDR3 loop spans 12 amino acids. DNA of the CDR3: TGTGCCATCAAAGGGGCGGACGAAAAACTGTTTTTT. It encodes CAIKGADEKLFF.

The CDR3 bases are TGTGCCAGCAGTTACTCCTTCCCGGATTCACCCCTCCACTTT. Translation gives CASSYSFPDSPLHF. This sequence joins TRBV6-5 and TRBJ1-6; D unresolved. The CDR3 runs 14 residues. CDR1 and CDR2 (germline): MNHEY, SVGAGI. The V end lost 0 bases, the J end lost 8 bases, and 8 bases lay between the germline ends.

The chain employs TRBV21-1 and TRBJ2-3; the table's D call of TRBD2 was not tested on the DNA. TRBV21-1 is deemed a pseudogene. The CDR3 length is 17 residues. The chain's CDR3 is CASSSLAGANCTDTQYF. CDR3 DNA: TGTGCCAGCAGCTCGCTAGCGGGGGCGAATTGCACAGATACGCAGTATTTT.

The chain employs TRBV27 and TRBJ2-3; D is uncertain. The CDR3 is made up of 15 amino acids. Trimming took 6 bases from V and 0 from J, leaving 13 bases between them. Per germline, CDR1 MNHEY and CDR2 SMNVEV (reference sequence). The CDR3 nucleotides are TGTGCCAGCAGCCTCCCAGGCACTAGCACAGATACGCAGTATTTT. It yields the protein CASSLPGTSTDTQYF.

The chain has TRBV28 and TRBJ1-1; unclear D gene. Trimming left V 6 bases short and J 10 bases short, with 15 bases between. The CDR3 runs 12 residues. Germline CDR1 is MDHEN and CDR2 is SYDVKM. CDR3 protein: CASRPTGRGAFF. The CDR3 DNA reads as TGTGCCAGCAGACCAACCGGGAGAGGAGCTTTCTTT. The full variable domain, rest sourced from reference TRBV28 and TRBJ1-1, is DVKVTQSSRYLVKRTGEKVFLECVQDMDHENMFWYRQDPGLGLRLIYFSYDVKMKEKGDIPEGYSVSREKKERFSLILESASTNQTSMYLCASRPTGRGAFFGQGTRLTVV.

V usage is TRBV27 and J usage is TRBJ1-3, with 9 bases identical to TRBD1. With V trimmed by 8 bases and J by 7 bases, 12 bases remained unmatched. Germline values: CDR1 MNHEY, CDR2 SMNVEV (reference sequence). The CDR3 totals 15 residues. CDR3 DNA sequence: TGTGCCAGCTTCGGACAGGGGCTCAATGGGAACACCATATATTTT. Translation gives CASFGQGLNGNTIYF.

This chain links TRBV7-8 with TRBJ2-3, with a tentative D call TRBD2 (7 bases). Germline V lookup: CDR1 SGHVS, CDR2 FQNEAQ. The CDR3 length is 17 residues. The ends were cut back, 1 base at V and 1 base at J, with 15 bases in the middle. The CDR3 loop is CASSLGGGGRGTDTQYF. Written as DNA, the CDR3 is TGTGCCAGCAGCTTAGGGGGAGGGGGAAGGGGCACAGATACGCAGTATTTT. Drawing the rest from reference TRBV7-8 and TRBJ2-3, the complete variable domain is GAGVSQSPRYKVAKRGQDVALRCDPISGHVSLFWYQQALGQGPEFLTYFQNEAQLDKSGLPSDRFFAERPEGSVSTLKIQRTQQEDSAVYLCASSLGGGGRGTDTQYFGPGTRLTVL.

The chain joins TRBV6-6 to TRBJ2-7; 10 nucleotides line up with TRBD1. Trimming cost V 2 bases and J 6 bases; bases outside gene matches: 7. Germline CDR1 MNHNY, CDR2 SVGAGI (reference sequence). The CDR3 spans 15 residues. The CDR3 spells CASSYARGQGGEQYF. The CDR3 DNA reads as TGTGCCAGCAGTTACGCCCGTGGACAGGGGGGCGAGCAGTACTTC.

Written as DNA, the CDR3 is TGTGCCAGCAGTACAGGGACCCAGCCCCAGCATTTT. Translating gives CASSTGTQPQHF. The chain combines TRBV28 with TRBJ1-5, with TRBD1 as a possible D gene (6 bases). Trimming removed 5 bases from V and 7 bases from J, with 9 bases in between. This CDR3 contains 12 residues. In germline, CDR1 is MDHEN, CDR2 SYDVKM. The variable domain in full, completed from reference TRBV28 and TRBJ1-5, reads DVKVTQSSRYLVKRTGEKVFLECVQDMDHENMFWYRQDPGLGLRLIYFSYDVKMKEKGDIPEGYSVSREKKERFSLILESASTNQTSMYLCASSTGTQPQHFGDGTRLSIL.

The chain recombines TRBV19 with TRBJ2-3; D uncertain. The CDR3 sequence is 13 residues long. Germline assignment: CDR1 LNHDA and CDR2 SQIVND (reference sequence). V lost 4 bases, J lost 2 bases, and 7 bases lay in between. CDR3 bases: TGTGCCAGTAGTAGCGGTTCCACAGATACGCAGTATTTT. It translates to CASSSGSTDTQYF.

The chain links TRBV19 to TRBJ2-3; 9 bases are a match to TRBD1. V lost 5 bases and J lost 1; bases outside the gene matches: 4. The germline V gene has CDR1 LNHDA and CDR2 SQIVND (reference sequence). This CDR3 contains 15 residues. The DNA for the CDR3 is TGTGCCAGTAGTCCGGACAGGGGCGGCACAGATACGCAGTATTTT. As protein: CASSPDRGGTDTQYF.

This chain connects TRBV15 to TRBJ1-5; 9 bases line up with TRBD1. CDR3 length equals 16 residues. In germline, CDR1 is LNHNV, CDR2 YYDKDF (reference sequence). With V trimmed by 6 bases and J by 4 bases, 10 bases remained unmatched. The CDR3 loop reads CATRDSGTGHNQPQHF. The CDR3 DNA is TGTGCCACCAGGGATTCCGGGACAGGGCATAATCAGCCCCAGCATTTT.

The V gene is TRBV28, the J gene TRBJ2-1; the match to TRBD1 covers 8 bases. There are 15 residues in the CDR3. CDR1 MDHEN and CDR2 SYDVKM come from the germline V gene. Losses at the gene ends were 8 bases for V and 0 bases for J; bases not matched to a gene: 6. Here the CDR3 DNA reads TGTGCCAGCCTCGGGACAGGAAGCTCCTACAATGAGCAGTTCTTC. It is translated as CASLGTGSSYNEQFF.

The chain links TRBV5-4 to TRBJ2-1; 8 bases line up with TRBD1. The V and J ends lost 0 bases and 0 bases, in that order; junction bases with no gene match: 5. The CDR3 spans 17 residues. The germline V gene has CDR1 SGHNT and CDR2 YYREEE (reference sequence). The CDR3 region has the DNA TGTGCCAGCAGCTTGGCCCAGGGGGCAAACTCCTACAATGAGCAGTTCTTC. Translated: CASSLAQGANSYNEQFF.

The rearrangement uses TRBV19 and TRBJ2-1; 16 bases are shared with TRBD2. There are 19 residues in the CDR3. The V segment lost 7 bases and the J segment 1 base; nucleotides outside the gene matches: 10. Per the germline V gene, CDR1 is LNHDA and CDR2 is SQIVND (reference sequence). The CDR3 DNA sequence: TGTGCCAGTACCCTGGGACTAGCGGGAGGGTCCTTTTCCTACAATGAGCAGTTCTTC. This codes for CASTLGLAGGSFSYNEQFF.

The chain is built from TRBV5-6 and TRBJ2-5; TRBD1 matches at 11 bases. Trimming cost V 5 bases and J 5 bases; bases outside gene matches: 11. This CDR3 contains 16 residues. Per the germline V gene, CDR1 is SGHDT and CDR2 is YYEEEE. Here the CDR3 reads CASSGADRGRVETQYF. Written as DNA, the CDR3 is TGTGCCAGCAGTGGGGCGGACAGGGGGCGCGTCGAGACCCAGTACTTC.